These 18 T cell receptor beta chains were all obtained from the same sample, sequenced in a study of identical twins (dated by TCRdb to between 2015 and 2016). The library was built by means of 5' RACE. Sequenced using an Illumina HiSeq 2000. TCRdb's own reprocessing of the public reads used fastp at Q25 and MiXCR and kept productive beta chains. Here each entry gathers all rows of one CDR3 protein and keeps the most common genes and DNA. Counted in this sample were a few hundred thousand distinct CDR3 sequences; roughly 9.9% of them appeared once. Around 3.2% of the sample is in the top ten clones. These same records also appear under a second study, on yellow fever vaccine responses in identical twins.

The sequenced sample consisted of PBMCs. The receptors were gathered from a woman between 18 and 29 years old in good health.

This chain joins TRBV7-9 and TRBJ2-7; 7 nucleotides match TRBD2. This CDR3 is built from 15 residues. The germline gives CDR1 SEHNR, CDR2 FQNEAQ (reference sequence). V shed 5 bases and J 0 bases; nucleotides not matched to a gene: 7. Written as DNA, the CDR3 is TGTGCCAGCAGCGAAGAAGCGGGGCCCTCCTACGAGCAGTACTTC. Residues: CASSEEAGPSYEQYF.

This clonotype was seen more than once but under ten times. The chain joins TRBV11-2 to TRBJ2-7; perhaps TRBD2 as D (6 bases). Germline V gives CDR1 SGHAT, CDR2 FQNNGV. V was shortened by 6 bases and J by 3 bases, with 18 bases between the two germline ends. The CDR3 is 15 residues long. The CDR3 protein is CASSLGAGTFYEQYF. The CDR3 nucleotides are TGTGCCAGCAGTCTCGGGGCGGGGACCTTCTACGAGCAGTACTTC.

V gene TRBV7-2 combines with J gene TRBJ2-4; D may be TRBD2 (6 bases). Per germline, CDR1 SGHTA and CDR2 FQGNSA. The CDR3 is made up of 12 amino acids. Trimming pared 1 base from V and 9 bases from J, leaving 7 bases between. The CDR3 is CASSLGGVIQYF. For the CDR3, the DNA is TGTGCCAGCAGCTTAGGGGGGGTCATTCAGTACTTC.

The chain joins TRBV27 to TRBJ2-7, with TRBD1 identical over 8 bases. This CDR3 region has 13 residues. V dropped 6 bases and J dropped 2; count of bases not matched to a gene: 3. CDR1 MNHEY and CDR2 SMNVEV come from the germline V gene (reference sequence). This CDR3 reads CASREQGAYEQYF. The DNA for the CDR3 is TGTGCCAGCAGAGAACAGGGGGCCTACGAGCAGTACTTC.

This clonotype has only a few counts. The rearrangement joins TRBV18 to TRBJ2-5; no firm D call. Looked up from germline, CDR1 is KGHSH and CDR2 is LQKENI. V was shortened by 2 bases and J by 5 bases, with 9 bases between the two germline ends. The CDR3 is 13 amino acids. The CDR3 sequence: CASSPEVRETQYF. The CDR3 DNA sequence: TGTGCCAGCTCACCAGAGGTTCGGGAGACCCAGTACTTC. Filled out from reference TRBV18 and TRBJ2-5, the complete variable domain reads NAGVMQNPRHLVRRRGQEARLRCSPMKGHSHVYWYRQLPEEGLKFMVYLQKENIIDESGMPKERFSAEFPKEGPSILRIQQVVRGDSAAYFCASSPEVRETQYFGPGTRLLVL.

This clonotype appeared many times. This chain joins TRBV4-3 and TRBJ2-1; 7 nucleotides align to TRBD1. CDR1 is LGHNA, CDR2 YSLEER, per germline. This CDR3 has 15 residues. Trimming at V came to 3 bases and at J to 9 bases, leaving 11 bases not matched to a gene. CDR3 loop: CASSQARGILPEQFF. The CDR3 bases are TGCGCCAGCAGCCAGGCCAGGGGGATACTTCCTGAGCAGTTCTTC.

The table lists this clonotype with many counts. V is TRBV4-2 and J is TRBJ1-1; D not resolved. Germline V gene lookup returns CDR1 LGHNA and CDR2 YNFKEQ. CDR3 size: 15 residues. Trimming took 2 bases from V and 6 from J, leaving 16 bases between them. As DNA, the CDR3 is TGTGCCAGCAGCCAACTCGTAGAGTTGTGGGCTGAAGCTTTCTTT. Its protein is CASSQLVELWAEAFF.

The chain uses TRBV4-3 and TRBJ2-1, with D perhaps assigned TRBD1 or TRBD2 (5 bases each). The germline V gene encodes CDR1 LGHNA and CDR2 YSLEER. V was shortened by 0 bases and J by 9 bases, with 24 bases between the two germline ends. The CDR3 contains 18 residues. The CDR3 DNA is TGCGCCAGCAGCCAAGAACTGGCCGGGATACTTGGGGCTGGTGAGCAGTTCTTC. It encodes CASSQELAGILGAGEQFF.

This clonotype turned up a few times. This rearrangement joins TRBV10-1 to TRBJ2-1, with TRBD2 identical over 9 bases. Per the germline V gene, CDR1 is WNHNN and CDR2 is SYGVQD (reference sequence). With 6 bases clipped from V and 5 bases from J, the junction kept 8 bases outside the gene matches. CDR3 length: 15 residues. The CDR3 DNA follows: TGCGCCAGCAGCTACTCCGGGACTAGCAACAATGAGCAGTTCTTC. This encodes CASSYSGTSNNEQFF.

CDR3 nucleotide sequence: TGCAGCGTTGAACGGTCACTTATGGACACTGAAGCTTTCTTT. This translates into CSVERSLMDTEAFF. The chain joins TRBV29-1 to TRBJ1-1; D not certain. Germline loops: CDR1 SQVTM, CDR2 ANQGSEA. The CDR3 has 14 amino acids. With 2 bases removed from V and 3 bases from J, the gap between germline ends came to 13 bases. Variable domain in full (rest from reference TRBV29-1 and TRBJ1-1): SAVISQKPSRDICQRGTSLTIQCQVDSQVTMMFWYRQQPGQSLTLIATANQGSEATYESGFVIDKFPISRPNLTFSTLTVSNMSPEDSSIYLCSVERSLMDTEAFFGQGTRLTVV.

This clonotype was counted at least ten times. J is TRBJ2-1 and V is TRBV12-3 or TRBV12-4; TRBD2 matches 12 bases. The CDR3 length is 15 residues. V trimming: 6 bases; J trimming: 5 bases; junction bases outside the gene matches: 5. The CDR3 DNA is TGTGCCAGCAGCTGGACTAGCGGGACGAACAATGAGCAGTTCTTC. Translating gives CASSWTSGTNNEQFF.

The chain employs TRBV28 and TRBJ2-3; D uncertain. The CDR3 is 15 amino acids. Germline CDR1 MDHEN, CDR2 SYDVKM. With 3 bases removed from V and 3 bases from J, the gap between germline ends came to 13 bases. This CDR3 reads CASSFYLIGTDTQYF. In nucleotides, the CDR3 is TGTGCCAGCAGTTTCTACCTAATCGGGACAGATACGCAGTATTTT.

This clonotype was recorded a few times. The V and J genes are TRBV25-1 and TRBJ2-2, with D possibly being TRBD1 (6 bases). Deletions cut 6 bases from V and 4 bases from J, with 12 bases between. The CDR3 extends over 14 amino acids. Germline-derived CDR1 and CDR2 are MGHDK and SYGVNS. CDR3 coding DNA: TGTGCCAGCAGCTCAGACAGGACCACCGGGGAGCTGTTTTTT. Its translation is CASSSDRTTGELFF.

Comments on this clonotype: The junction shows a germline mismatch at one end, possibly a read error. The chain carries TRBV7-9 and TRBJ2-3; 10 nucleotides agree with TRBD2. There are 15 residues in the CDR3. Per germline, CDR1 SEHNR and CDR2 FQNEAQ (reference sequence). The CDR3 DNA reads TGTGCCGGCAGCTCGCCTAGCGGGGGCCTAGGGACGCAGTATTTT. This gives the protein CAGSSPSGGLGTQYF.

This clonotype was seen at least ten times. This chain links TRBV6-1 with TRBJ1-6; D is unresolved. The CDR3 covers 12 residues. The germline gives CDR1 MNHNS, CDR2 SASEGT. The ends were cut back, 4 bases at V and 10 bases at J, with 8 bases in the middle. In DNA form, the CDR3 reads TGTGCCAGCAGTGCCCAAGGATCACCCCTCCACTTT. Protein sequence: CASSAQGSPLHF.

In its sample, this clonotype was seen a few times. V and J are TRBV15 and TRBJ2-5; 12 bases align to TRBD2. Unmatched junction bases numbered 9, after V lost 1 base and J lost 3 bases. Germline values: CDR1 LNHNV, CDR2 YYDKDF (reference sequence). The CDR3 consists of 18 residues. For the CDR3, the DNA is TGTGCCACCAGCAGAGCCTCTTTGGGACTAGCGGGTGAAGAGACCCAGTACTTC. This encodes CATSRASLGLAGEETQYF. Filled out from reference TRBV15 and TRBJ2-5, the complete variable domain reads DAMVIQNPRYQVTQFGKPVTLSCSQTLNHNVMYWYQQKSSQAPKLLFHYYDKDFNNEADTPDNFQSRRPNTSFCFLDIRSPGLGDTAMYLCATSRASLGLAGEETQYFGPGTRLLVL.

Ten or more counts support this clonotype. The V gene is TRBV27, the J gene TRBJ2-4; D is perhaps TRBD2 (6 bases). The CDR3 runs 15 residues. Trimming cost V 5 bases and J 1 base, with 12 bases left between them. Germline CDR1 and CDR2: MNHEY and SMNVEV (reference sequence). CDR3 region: CASSQRGGAKNIQYF. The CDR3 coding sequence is TGTGCCAGCAGTCAGCGTGGGGGGGCCAAAAACATTCAGTACTTC.

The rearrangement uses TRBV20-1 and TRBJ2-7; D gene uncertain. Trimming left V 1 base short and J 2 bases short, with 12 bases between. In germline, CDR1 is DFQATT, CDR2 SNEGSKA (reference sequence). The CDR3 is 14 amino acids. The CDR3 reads CSARVVGHPYEQYF. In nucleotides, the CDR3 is TGCAGTGCTAGAGTAGTTGGCCACCCCTACGAGCAGTACTTC.